This passage covers 9 T cell receptor beta chains from one sample sequenced in a study of identical twins. MiXCR was run by TCRdb on the 5' RACE reads, yielding one entry per CDR3 protein. This sample has about 660,000 distinct CDR3 sequences; 8.6% occur once, and the top ten carry 0.85% to 1%. These sequences were also reported in another study, on yellow fever vaccine responses in identical twins.

Material: PBMCs. These receptor sequences come from a woman aged 18-29 years in good health.

This clonotype turned up a few times. The V gene is TRBV5-4, the J gene TRBJ2-2, with TRBD2 matching over 8 bases. CDR3 size: 16 residues. Germline CDR1 SGHNT, CDR2 YYREEE (reference sequence). The trim removed 3 bases at V and 4 bases at J, leaving 8 bases unmatched. The CDR3 DNA is TGTGCCAGCAGCTCTGACGCAGCGGGGGTCACCGGGGAGCTGTTTTTT. This codes for CASSSDAAGVTGELFF.

V gene TRBV7-9 combines with J gene TRBJ2-7; D perhaps matches TRBD1 (6 bases). Germline lookup yields CDR1 SEHNR and CDR2 FQNEAQ (reference sequence). V dropped 5 bases and J dropped 2 bases, with 10 bases sitting between them. This CDR3 region has 13 residues. The CDR3 protein is CASSARTAYEQYF. CDR3 sequence (DNA): TGTGCCAGCAGCGCACGGACAGCCTACGAGCAGTACTTC.

This clonotype has more than one count but fewer than ten. An end of the junction differs from the germline gene, which may be a read error. The V call is TRBV7-7, the J call TRBJ2-1; 11 bases fit TRBD2. Germline CDR1 is SSHAT and CDR2 is FNYEAQ (reference sequence). This CDR3 is 15 amino acids long. In DNA, the CDR3 is TGTGCTAGCAGTCGTACTAGCGGGAGAAACAATGAGCAGTTCTTC. Protein: CASSRTSGRNNEQFF.

This clonotype was seen repeatedly, ten times or more. J is TRBJ1-1 and V is TRBV5-6; D remains unclear. Germline V gene data show CDR1 as SGHDT and CDR2 as YYEEEE. CDR3 length: 11 residues. The V and J ends lost 2 bases and 4 bases respectively, with 3 bases between them. CDR3: CASSLFTEAFF. Here the CDR3 DNA reads TGTGCCAGCAGCTTATTCACTGAAGCTTTCTTT.

The rearrangement uses TRBV12-3 or TRBV12-4 and TRBJ2-3; D possibly corresponds to TRBD1 (6 bases). The CDR3 contains 13 residues. The V end lost 5 bases, the J end lost 4 bases, and 10 bases lay between the germline ends. The CDR3 region is CASSQQGADTQYF. The CDR3 DNA is TGTGCCAGCAGTCAACAGGGAGCAGATACGCAGTATTTT.

V and J are TRBV25-1 and TRBJ2-5; D is perhaps TRBD2 (5 bases). Trimming cost V 0 bases and J 4 bases, with 9 bases left between them. Germline V CDR1 and CDR2: MGHDK, SYGVNS. The CDR3 totals 14 residues. The CDR3 DNA is TGTGCCAGCAGTGAATACCGGGATAGAGAGACCCAGTACTTC. Translating it yields CASSEYRDRETQYF.

A few counts support this clonotype. The CDR3 is CASTPGLAAARSYNEQFF. CDR3 coding DNA: TGTGCCAGCACCCCGGGACTAGCGGCGGCTCGCTCCTACAATGAGCAGTTCTTC. The V call is TRBV6-2 or TRBV6-3, the J call TRBJ2-1; 11 bases agree with TRBD2. Per germline, CDR1 MNHEY and CDR2 SVGEGT. Unmatched junction bases numbered 11, after V lost 7 bases and J lost 0 bases. CDR3 length: 18 amino acids.

This clonotype was seen more than once but under ten times. J is TRBJ2-3 and V is TRBV28; TRBD2 matches at 10 bases. CDR3 length: 14 residues. In germline, CDR1 is MDHEN, CDR2 SYDVKM. J lost 4 bases, V lost 10 bases, and 8 bases had no gene match. This chain's CDR3 is CATSGGALADTQYF. The CDR3 nucleotides are TGTGCCACAAGCGGGGGGGCCTTGGCAGATACGCAGTATTTT.

This clonotype appeared a few times. The rearrangement joins TRBV12-3 or TRBV12-4 to TRBJ2-7, with 11 bases fitting TRBD1. Trimming at V came to 5 bases and at J to 10 bases, leaving 13 bases not matched to a gene. The CDR3 is 15 residues long. The CDR3 spells CASSGQGALGFRQYF. CDR3 sequence (DNA): TGTGCCAGCAGTGGACAGGGGGCTCTTGGGTTCCGACAGTACTTC.